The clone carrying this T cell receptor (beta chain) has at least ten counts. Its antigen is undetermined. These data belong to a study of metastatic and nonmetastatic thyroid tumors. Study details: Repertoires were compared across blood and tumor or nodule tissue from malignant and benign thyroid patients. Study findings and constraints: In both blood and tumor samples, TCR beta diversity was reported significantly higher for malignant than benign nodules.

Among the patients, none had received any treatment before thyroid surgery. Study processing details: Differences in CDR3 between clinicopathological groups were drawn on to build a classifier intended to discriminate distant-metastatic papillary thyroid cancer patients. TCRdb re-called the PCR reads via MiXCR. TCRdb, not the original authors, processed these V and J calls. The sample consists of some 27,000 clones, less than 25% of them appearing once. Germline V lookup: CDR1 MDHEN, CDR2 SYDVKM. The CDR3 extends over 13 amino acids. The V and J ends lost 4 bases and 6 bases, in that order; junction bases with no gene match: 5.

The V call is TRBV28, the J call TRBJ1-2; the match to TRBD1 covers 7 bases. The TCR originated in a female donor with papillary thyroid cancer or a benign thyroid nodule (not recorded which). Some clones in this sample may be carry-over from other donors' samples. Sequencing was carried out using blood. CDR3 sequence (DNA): TGTGCCAGCAGTTGGGACAGCACGGATGGCTACACCTTC. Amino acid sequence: CASSWDSTDGYTF.